This T cell receptor (beta chain) derives from a study of T cells in Graves' hyperthyroidism and ophthalmopathy. General study points: The model foresaw ophthalmopathy a median 6.5 months prior to onset.

The TCR beta CDR3 regions underwent amplification using RNA transcripts as the source. The HTBI primer set was used in a first-round RT-PCR of the TCR CDR3. Via MiXCR, TCRdb re-called the multiplex PCR reads, giving one row per CDR3 protein. The sample lists nearly 600,000 distinct CDR3 sequences; approximately 14% were seen once. This clonotype has a handful of counts. As yet, its antigen is unknown. Individuals with ophthalmopathy presented a Clinical Activity Score of at least 3, a NOSPECS grade of at least 4 and a duration under 3 months. The sequence came from a woman under 30 with Graves' ophthalmopathy. Sequenced: blood.

The CDR3 here is CASSLGLAHEQFF. The CDR3, as DNA: TGTGCCAGCAGCTTAGGACTAGCCCATGAGCAGTTCTTC. V gene TRBV11-2 combines with J gene TRBJ2-1, with 7 bases that match TRBD2. The germline V gene encodes CDR1 SGHAT and CDR2 FQNNGV. The CDR3 runs 13 residues. Trimming removed 1 base from V and 8 bases from J; junction bases left unmatched: 2.